This T cell receptor (beta chain) was identified in a study of response to subunit inactivated influenza vaccine. Points from the study as a whole: The authors suggested that few new T cells are recruited per seasonal influenza vaccination.

V lost 6 bases, J lost 5 bases, and 4 bases stayed unmatched. Germline assignment: CDR1 MDHEN and CDR2 SYDVKM. This CDR3 spans 13 amino acids. This clonotype was counted a few times. The antigen is unknown. TCRdb called the RT-PCR reads again in MiXCR, with one record for every CDR3 protein. The sample holds about 500,000 distinct CDR3 sequences, 16% seen once. This receptor was obtained from a man between 50 and 69 years old who received an inactivated influenza vaccine. V gene TRBV28 combines with J gene TRBJ2-5; 9 bases line up with TRBD1. The starting material was CD4+ T cells sorted from PBMCs, obtained less than 30 months after vaccination. The CDR3 sequence is CASSTGGWETQYF. The CDR3 region has the DNA TGTGCCAGCAGCACAGGGGGCTGGGAGACCCAGTACTTC.